The clone carrying this T cell receptor beta chain was seen a few times. What it binds is not known. The source of the sample is a study of response to subunit inactivated influenza vaccine. Findings and limits, study-wide: Researchers suggested that each seasonal influenza vaccination recruits few new T cells.

TCRdb re-derived calls from the RT-PCR reads in MiXCR, one entry per CDR3 protein. The data show some 300,000 distinct CDR3 sequences, 20% to 25% seen once. Deletions cut 2 bases from V and 0 bases from J, with 12 bases between. The CDR3 loop spans 16 amino acids. Germline V gene data show CDR1 as SGHDT and CDR2 as YYEEEE. This sample comprised PBMCs from blood, obtained about 20 months after vaccination. The chain links TRBV5-6 to TRBJ1-5; D is unclear. The sequence came from a man aged 45-69 years who received an inactivated influenza vaccine. The CDR3 coding sequence is TGTGCCAGCAGCTTTTTCCGTGCCAATAGCAATCAGCCCCAGCATTTT. Translated: CASSFFRANSNQPQHF. Looking up the rest from reference TRBV5-6 and TRBJ1-5 gives the full variable domain: DAGVTQSPTHLIKTRGQQVTLRCSPKSGHDTVSWYQQALGQGPQFIFQYYEEEERQRGNFPDRFSGHQFPNYSSELNVNALLLGDSALYLCASSFFRANSNQPQHFGDGTRLSIL.